This T cell receptor (beta chain) appears in the sequencing data of a study of T cell repertoires in cytomegalovirus infection. Whole-study context: Well-studied HLA-B-restricted epitopes and recently identified HLA-C-restricted epitopes of CMV were both used in the study. CMV infection and matching HLA type were both indicated by public TCR beta signatures. General observations from the study: Ex vivo, HLA-C-restricted CMV-specific TCR beta clonotypes prevailed over the rest of the response. CMV carriers having the relevant HLA were flagged by cumulative public TCR beta family frequency.

One entry per CDR3 protein results from TCRdb running MiXCR on the reads. This sample carries roughly 90,000 distinct CDR3 sequences, more than 20% of them seen once, and the ten largest clones take roughly 45%. This clonotype was counted ten times or more. Its target is not known. The germline V and J ends were trimmed by 7 bases and 2 bases, with 27 bases remaining between them. This CDR3 comprises 19 residues. The sequence derives from a human donor in good health (CMV status not recorded). Some clones in this sample may be carry-over from other donors' samples. The V gene is TRBV12-3 or TRBV12-4, the J gene TRBJ2-1, with D perhaps matching TRBD1 or TRBD2 (6 bases each). Sequencing used CD8+ T cells from cultured PBMCs, obtained from culture after CMV antigen stimulation. The CDR3 bases are TGTGCCAGCATTTCGCTTCAGGGGTCGGGGGCACGTACCTACAATGAGCAGTTCTTC. Its translation: CASISLQGSGARTYNEQFF.